This T cell receptor (beta chain) is from a study of T-cell reconstitution after alpha-beta-depleted transplantation in children. There are a few counts of this clonotype. V shed 6 bases and J shed 7 bases, with 28 bases lying between them. The germline V gene encodes CDR1 DFQATT and CDR2 SNEGSKA (reference sequence). This CDR3 is built from 16 residues. Preparing the TCRbeta library involved the use of unique molecular identifiers. TCRdb itself ran the PCR reads through MiXCR, one entry per CDR3 protein. The data show roughly 610,000 distinct CDR3 sequences, 10% seen once. The sequencing here drew on PBMCs from the stem cell graft donor, taken from the stem cell graft. The chain is built from TRBV20-1 and TRBJ2-7; D may be TRBD1 or TRBD2 (5 bases each). The sequence was obtained from a human donor who donated a stem cell graft to a child with acute myeloid leukemia. CDR3 in amino acids: CSAKIGTFGRGEEQYF. CDR3 coding DNA: TGCAGTGCCAAAATTGGCACCTTCGGAAGGGGAGAGGAGCAGTACTTC.